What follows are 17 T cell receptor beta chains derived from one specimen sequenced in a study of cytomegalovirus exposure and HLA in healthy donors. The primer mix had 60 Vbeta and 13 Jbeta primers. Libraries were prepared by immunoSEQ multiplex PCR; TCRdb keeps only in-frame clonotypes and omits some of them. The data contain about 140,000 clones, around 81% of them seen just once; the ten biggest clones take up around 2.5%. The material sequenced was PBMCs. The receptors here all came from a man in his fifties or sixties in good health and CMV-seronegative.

CDR3 amino acids: CASSPPVQQGSYEQYF. CDR3 in DNA: TGTGCCAGCTCACCACCGGTTCAGCAGGGCTCCTACGAGCAGTACTTC. The V call is TRBV18, the J call TRBJ2-7, with D possibly TRBD1 on 5 matching bases. Germline V gene sequence: CDR1 KGHSH, CDR2 LQKENI. The CDR3 contains 16 residues. The ends were cut back, 0 bases at V and 0 bases at J, with 12 bases in the middle. The complete variable domain, with remaining parts taken from reference TRBV18 and TRBJ2-7, reads NAGVMQNPRHLVRRRGQEARLRCSPMKGHSHVYWYRQLPEEGLKFMVYLQKENIIDESGMPKERFSAEFPKEGPSILRIQQVVRGDSAAYFCASSPPVQQGSYEQYFGPGTRLTVT.

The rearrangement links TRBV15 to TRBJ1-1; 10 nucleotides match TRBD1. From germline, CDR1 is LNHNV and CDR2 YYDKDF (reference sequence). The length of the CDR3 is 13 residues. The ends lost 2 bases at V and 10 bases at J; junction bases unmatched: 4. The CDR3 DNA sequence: TGTGCCACCAGCAGAAGACAGGGGGCGGTAGCTTTCTTT. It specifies CATSRRQGAVAFF.

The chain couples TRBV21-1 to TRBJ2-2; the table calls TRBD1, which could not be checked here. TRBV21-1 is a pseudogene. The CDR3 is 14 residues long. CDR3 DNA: TGTGCCAGGACAGGTACGCGAGGCACCGGGGAGCTGTTTTTT. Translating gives CARTGTRGTGELFF.

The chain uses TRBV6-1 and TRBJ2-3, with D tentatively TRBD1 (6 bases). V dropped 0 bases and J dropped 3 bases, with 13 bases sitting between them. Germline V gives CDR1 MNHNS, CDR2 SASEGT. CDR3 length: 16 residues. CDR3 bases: TGTGCCAGCAGTGAAGCGCTTCTACAGGGAACAGATACGCAGTATTTT. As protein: CASSEALLQGTDTQYF.

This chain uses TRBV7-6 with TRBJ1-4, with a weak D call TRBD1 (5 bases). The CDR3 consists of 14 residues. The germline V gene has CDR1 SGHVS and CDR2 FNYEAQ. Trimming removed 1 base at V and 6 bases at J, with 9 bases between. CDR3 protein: CASSLEGLDEKLFF. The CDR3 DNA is TGTGCCAGCAGCTTAGAGGGGCTCGATGAAAAACTGTTTTTT.

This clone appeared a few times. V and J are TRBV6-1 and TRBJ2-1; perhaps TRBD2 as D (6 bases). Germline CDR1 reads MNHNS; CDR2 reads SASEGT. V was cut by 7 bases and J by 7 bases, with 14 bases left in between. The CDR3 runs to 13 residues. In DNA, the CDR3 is TGTGCCAGCATACGGGGAGGTGGGAATGAGCAGTTCTTC. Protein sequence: CASIRGGGNEQFF.

The CDR3 DNA follows: TGTGCCAGCTCACCTGAACAGCTCAATCAGCCCCAGCATTTT. Translation gives CASSPEQLNQPQHF. This chain connects TRBV18 to TRBJ1-5; D is undetermined. The CDR3 extends over 14 amino acids. The germline V gene encodes CDR1 KGHSH and CDR2 LQKENI. Trimming took 3 bases from V and 3 from J, leaving 9 bases between them.

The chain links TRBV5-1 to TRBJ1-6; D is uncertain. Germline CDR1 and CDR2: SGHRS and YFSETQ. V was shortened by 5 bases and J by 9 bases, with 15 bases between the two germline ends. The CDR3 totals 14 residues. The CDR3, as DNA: TGCGCCAGCAGTTCCGGGCCCGGAGGTTCACCCCTCCACTTT. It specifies CASSSGPGGSPLHF.

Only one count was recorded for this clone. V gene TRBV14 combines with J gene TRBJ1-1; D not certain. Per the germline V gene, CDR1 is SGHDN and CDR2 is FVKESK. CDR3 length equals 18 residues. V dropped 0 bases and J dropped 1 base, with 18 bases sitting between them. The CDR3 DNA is TGTGCCAGCAGCCAAGATGCTTGGTACGAGATAAAGAACACTGAAGCTTTCTTT. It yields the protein CASSQDAWYEIKNTEAFF.

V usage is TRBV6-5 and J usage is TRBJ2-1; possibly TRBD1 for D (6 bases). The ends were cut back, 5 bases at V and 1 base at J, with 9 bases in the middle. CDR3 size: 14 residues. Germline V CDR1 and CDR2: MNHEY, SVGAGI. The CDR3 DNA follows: TGTGCCAGCAGTCCACAGGGTTCCTACAATGAGCAGTTCTTC. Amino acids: CASSPQGSYNEQFF.

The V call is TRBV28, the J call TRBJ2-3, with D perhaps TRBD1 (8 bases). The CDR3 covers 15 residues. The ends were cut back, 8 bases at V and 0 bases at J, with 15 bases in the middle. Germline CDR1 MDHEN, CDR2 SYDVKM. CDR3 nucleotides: TGTGCCAGCGGGGGGGACAGGACTAGCACAGATACGCAGTATTTT. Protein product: CASGGDRTSTDTQYF.

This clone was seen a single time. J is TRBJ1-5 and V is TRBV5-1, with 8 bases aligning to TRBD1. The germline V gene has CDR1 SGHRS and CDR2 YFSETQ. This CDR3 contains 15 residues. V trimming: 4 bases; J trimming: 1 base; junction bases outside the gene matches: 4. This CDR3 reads CASSTGTGSNQPQHF. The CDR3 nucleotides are TGCGCCAGCAGCACCGGGACAGGAAGCAATCAGCCCCAGCATTTT.

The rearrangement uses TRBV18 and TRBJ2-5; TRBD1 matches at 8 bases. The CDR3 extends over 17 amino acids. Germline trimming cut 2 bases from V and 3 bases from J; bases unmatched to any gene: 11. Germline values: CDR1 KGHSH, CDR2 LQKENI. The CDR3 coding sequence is TGTGCCAGCTCACCATATGCGACAGGGGTCGGAGAAGAGACCCAGTACTTC. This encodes CASSPYATGVGEETQYF.

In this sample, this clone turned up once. The CDR3 loop is CASSLRTGNRIEKLFF. CDR3 DNA: TGTGCCAGCAGCCTCAGGACAGGGAATCGCATTGAAAAACTGTTTTTT. V usage is TRBV25-1 and J usage is TRBJ1-4; 8 bases map to TRBD1. The CDR3 spans 16 residues. V lost 6 bases to trimming and J lost 7 bases; unmatched junction nucleotides: 13. From germline, CDR1 is MGHDK and CDR2 SYGVNS.

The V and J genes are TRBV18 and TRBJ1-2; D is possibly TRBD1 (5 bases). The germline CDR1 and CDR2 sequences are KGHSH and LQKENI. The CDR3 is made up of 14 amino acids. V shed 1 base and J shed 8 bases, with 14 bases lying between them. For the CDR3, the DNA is TGTGCCAGCTCACCACGAGAAAGGGGCTGGGGCTACACCTTC. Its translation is CASSPRERGWGYTF.

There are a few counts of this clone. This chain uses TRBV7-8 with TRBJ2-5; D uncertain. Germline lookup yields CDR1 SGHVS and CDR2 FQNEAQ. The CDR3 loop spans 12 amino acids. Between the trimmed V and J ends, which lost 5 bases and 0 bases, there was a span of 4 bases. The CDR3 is CASSQYQETQYF. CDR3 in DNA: TGTGCCAGCAGCCAATACCAAGAGACCCAGTACTTC.

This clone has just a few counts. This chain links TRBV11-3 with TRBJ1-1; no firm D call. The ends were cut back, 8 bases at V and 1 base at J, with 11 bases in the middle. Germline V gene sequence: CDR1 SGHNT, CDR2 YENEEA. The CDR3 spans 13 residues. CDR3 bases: TGTGCCAGCGGTATACAGAGGAACACTGAAGCTTTCTTT. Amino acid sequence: CASGIQRNTEAFF.